Listed below are T cell receptor beta chains from one sample, sequenced in a study of blood T cell repertoires in COVID-19. TCRdb's copy holds only in-frame clones and misses some; the assay was immunoSEQ multiplex PCR. Of 150,000 to 200,000 clones listed, roughly 77% are singletons. Sample: PBMCs or T cells enriched from blood (not recorded which). These receptors all stem from a woman between 50 and 59 years old with acute COVID-19. CDR3s include the opening cysteine and the closing phenylalanine or tryptophan.

V	J	CDR3
TRBV11-2	TRBJ2-3	CASSPTSGGMDTQYF
TRBV5-1	TRBJ1-2	CASSIGQGAYGYTF
TRBV7-8	TRBJ1-1	CASSISGMDTEAFF
TRBV6-5	TRBJ1-2	CASSYSGQGGSYTF
TRBV24-1	TRBJ1-2	CATADRGNYGYTF
TRBV27	TRBJ2-2	CASSPFSGGENGELFF
TRBV6-2/TRBV6-3	TRBJ1-1	CASSSGGRGNTEAFF
TRBV4-2	TRBJ2-3	CASSHSGVGDTQYF
TRBV2	TRBJ1-5	CASKGTGNQPQHF
TRBV3-1/TRBV3-2	TRBJ1-4	CASSQPDRVGEKLFF
TRBV18	TRBJ1-1	CASSPSRGGTEAFF
TRBV19	TRBJ1-5	CATRGDRDNQPQHF
TRBV6-2/TRBV6-3	TRBJ1-2	CASSYDGQGVGGYTF
TRBV27	TRBJ1-1	CASSPDLRARDTEAFF
TRBV30	TRBJ1-4	CAWSPPGQGLGEKLFF
TRBV7-9	TRBJ1-2	CASSLDGREVYGYTF
TRBV28	TRBJ1-1	CASSLTAPNTEAFF
TRBV6-5	TRBJ1-3	CASGRGPGNTIYF
TRBV5-5	TRBJ1-1	CASSPGGLGPEAFF
TRBV5-5	TRBJ1-1	CASSSQGMGQIKSTEAFF
TRBV28	TRBJ2-2	CASSPGSGGHTGELFF
TRBV7-9	TRBJ1-4	CASSFGQGVANEKLFF
TRBV9	TRBJ1-3	CASSVGSGHSGNTIYF
TRBV7-9	TRBJ1-6	CASSPKQGTNSPLHF
TRBV2	TRBJ2-5	CASSERTGGGETQYF
TRBV7-3	TRBJ2-1	CASSSSSGGTYNEQFF
TRBV7-9	TRBJ2-3	CASSPWRGPDTQYF
TRBV21-1	TRBJ1-3	CASSKVLAGPPSSGNTIYF
TRBV24-1	TRBJ2-1	CATSEANEQFF
TRBV12-3/TRBV12-4	TRBJ1-5	CASMLQGNQPQHF
TRBV6-5	TRBJ2-2	CAGGWQGGTGELFF
TRBV5-6	TRBJ2-6	CASSSPGQTSGANVLTF
TRBV19	TRBJ2-2	CASSTAGVNTGELFF
TRBV6-2/TRBV6-3	TRBJ2-2	CASSYPKTGVDTGELFF